The 29 T cell receptor beta chains in this list originate from one sample, sequenced in a study of T cell changes during pregnancy in multiple sclerosis. Method: immunoSEQ multiplex PCR; TCRdb's copy keeps in-frame clones and lacks some. The sample carries fewer than 70,000 clones, approximately 92% recorded once. The specimen comprised CD8+ T cells from peripheral blood mononuclear cells, sampled in the third trimester of pregnancy. The receptor set was obtained from a female donor in good health, enrolled as a control in a pregnancy study.

The chain is built from TRBV30 and TRBJ1-2; maybe TRBD1 (5 bases). This CDR3 has 15 residues. Germline values: CDR1 GTSNPN, CDR2 SVGIG (reference sequence). The V and J ends lost 3 bases and 4 bases respectively, with 18 bases between them. CDR3 residues: CAWRTGGVNFYGYTF. Here the CDR3 DNA reads TGTGCCTGGAGGACCGGGGGAGTTAACTTCTATGGCTACACCTTC. Using reference TRBV30 and TRBJ1-2 for the parts outside the CDR3, the full variable domain is SQTIHQWPATLVQPVGSPLSLECTVEGTSNPNLYWYRQAAGRGLQLLFYSVGIGQISSEVPQNLSASRPQDRQFILSSKKLLLSDSGFYLCAWRTGGVNFYGYTFGSGTRLTVV.

The V gene is TRBV9, the J gene TRBJ2-1; D may be TRBD2 (6 bases). Germline-derived CDR1 and CDR2 are SGDLS and YYNGEE. CDR3 length equals 12 residues. V lost 7 bases to trimming and J lost 10 bases, with 15 bases between them. Written as DNA, the CDR3 is TGTGCCAGCTCTGGGGGGAGCGGAGAGCAGTTCTTC. It encodes CASSGGSGEQFF. Filled out from reference TRBV9 and TRBJ2-1, the complete variable domain reads DSGVTQTPKHLITATGQRVTLRCSPRSGDLSVYWYQQSLDQGLQFLIQYYNGEERAKGNILERFSAQQFPDLHSELNLSSLELGDSALYFCASSGGSGEQFFGPGTRLTVL.

The chain recombines TRBV19 with TRBJ2-7, with 7 bases aligning to TRBD1. The CDR3 sequence is 16 residues long. Germline V CDR1 and CDR2: LNHDA, SQIVND (reference sequence). J was trimmed by 4 bases and V by 3 bases; bases with no gene match: 12. CDR3 in DNA: TGTGCCAGTAGTATTTCCCCACGACAGGGTCATTACGAGCAGTACTTC. It translates to CASSISPRQGHYEQYF.

The V and J genes are TRBV4-2 and TRBJ2-1; no firm D call. The V gene's germline CDR1 is LGHNA and CDR2 YNFKEQ. V was trimmed by 0 bases and J by 1 base, leaving 13 bases between them. The CDR3 has 17 residues. Here the CDR3 reads CASSQDKASGSYNEQFF. CDR3 nucleotides: TGTGCCAGCAGCCAAGATAAAGCTTCAGGATCCTACAATGAGCAGTTCTTC.

Details on this clone: The same CDR3 is also encoded by other DNA sequences in this sample. The V and J genes are TRBV7-6 and TRBJ1-2; possibly TRBD1 for D (5 bases). V was cut by 6 bases and J by 5 bases, with 13 bases left in between. Germline V gene sequence: CDR1 SGHVS, CDR2 FNYEAQ. This CDR3 has 13 residues. The CDR3 protein is CASSSGGVYGYTF. The CDR3 region has the DNA TGTGCCAGCAGTTCCGGGGGGGTATATGGCTACACCTTC.

V usage is TRBV5-5 and J usage is TRBJ1-1; possible D gene TRBD1, 5 bases. V lost 4 bases, J lost 11 bases, and 18 bases lay in between. The CDR3 contains 13 residues. Germline V gene data show CDR1 as SGHKS and CDR2 as YYEKEE (reference sequence). CDR3 residues: CASSPDSTTEAFF. DNA for the CDR3: TGTGCCAGCAGCCCTGACAGCACGACGGAGGCTTTCTTT. Full variable domain (remainder filled in from reference TRBV5-5 and TRBJ1-1): DAGVTQSPTHLIKTRGQQVTLRCSPISGHKSVSWYQQVLGQGPQFIFQYYEKEERGRGNFPDRFSARQFPNYSSELNVNALLLGDSALYLCASSPDSTTEAFFGQGTRLTVV.

The J gene is TRBJ1-2, the V gene TRBV4-3, with D possibly TRBD1 on 6 matching bases. CDR1 is LGHNA and CDR2 is YSLEER in the germline V gene. The CDR3 length is 15 residues. Trimming removed 5 bases at V and 2 bases at J, with 15 bases between. The CDR3 DNA reads TGCGCCAGCAGCGTGATGGACAGCCAGAACTATGGCTACACCTTC. Translated, it gives CASSVMDSQNYGYTF.

This clone came up a few times. This sequence joins TRBV11-2 and TRBJ1-6, with D perhaps matching TRBD1 (5 bases). Trimming removed 5 bases from V and 7 bases from J, with 18 bases in between. Germline assignment: CDR1 SGHAT and CDR2 FQNNGV. The CDR3 runs to 16 residues. The CDR3 DNA sequence: TGTGCCAGCAGCCATCTGGGGAGGGGCGGAAATTCACCCCTCCACTTT. Translated: CASSHLGRGGNSPLHF.

The chain links TRBV27 to TRBJ1-1; no clear D. V was trimmed by 9 bases and J by 3 bases, leaving 14 bases between them. The CDR3 contains 13 residues. From germline, CDR1 is MNHEY and CDR2 SMNVEV (reference sequence). In DNA, the CDR3 is TGTGCCAGTCAGGCTTTCGTGGACACTGAAGCTTTCTTT. Residues: CASQAFVDTEAFF.

The V call is TRBV4-1, the J call TRBJ2-1; TRBD2 matches at 8 bases. The ends lost 0 bases at V and 0 bases at J; junction bases unmatched: 4. The CDR3 totals 17 residues. Germline V gene data show CDR1 as MGHRA and CDR2 as YSYEKL. The CDR3 sequence: CASSQDGGGRSYNEQFF. In DNA form, the CDR3 reads TGCGCCAGCAGCCAAGATGGCGGGGGGCGCTCCTACAATGAGCAGTTCTTC.

On this clone itself: One end of the junction does not line up with germline, which may come from a read error. The V call is TRBV7-7, the J call TRBJ1-6; D gene uncertain. The V gene's germline CDR1 is SSHAT and CDR2 FNYEAQ (reference sequence). This CDR3 contains 13 residues. CDR3 coding DNA: TGTGCTAGCAGTGTGGGTGGCGGTTCACCCCTCCACTTT. Translation gives CASSVGGGSPLHF. Filled out from reference TRBV7-7 and TRBJ1-6, the complete variable domain reads GAGVSQSPRYKVTKRGQDVTLRCDPISSHATLYWYQQALGQGPEFLTYFNYEAQPDKSGLPSDRFSAERPEGSISTLTIQRTEQRDSAMYRCASSVGGGSPLHFGNGTRLTVT.

The V and J genes are TRBV7-9 and TRBJ2-1; D is perhaps TRBD2 (5 bases). This CDR3 contains 12 residues. Trimming removed 3 bases at V and 7 bases at J, with 7 bases between. Germline V gene lookup returns CDR1 SEHNR and CDR2 FQNEAQ (reference sequence). CDR3 coding DNA: TGTGCCAGCAGCTTCGGGGAAAATGAGCAGTTCTTC. Its translation: CASSFGENEQFF.

This clone was picked up one time. The rearrangement links TRBV30 to TRBJ2-3; TRBD2 matches at 8 bases. The length of the CDR3 is 16 residues. V was clipped by 0 bases and J by 6 bases; unmatched bases: 11. Germline V gene data show CDR1 as GTSNPN and CDR2 as SVGIG (reference sequence). The CDR3 region is CAWSVLSGGPGDTQYF. The CDR3 region has the DNA TGTGCCTGGAGTGTACTATCGGGGGGGCCGGGGGATACGCAGTATTTT.

The rearrangement uses TRBV2 and TRBJ2-5; 12 bases fit TRBD2. This CDR3 contains 13 residues. Unmatched junction bases numbered 1, after V lost 6 bases and J lost 5 bases. Germline CDR1 is SNHLY and CDR2 is FYNNEI. DNA for the CDR3: TGTGCCAGCAGCGGACTAGCGGGGGAGACCCAGTACTTC. Translated: CASSGLAGETQYF.

The rearrangement links TRBV7-9 to TRBJ2-1; 8 nucleotides match TRBD2. CDR1 is SEHNR and CDR2 is FQNEAQ in the germline V gene (reference sequence). J gave up 8 bases and V 3 bases, and 3 bases lay outside the gene matches. This CDR3 comprises 13 residues. The CDR3 nucleotides are TGTGCCAGCAGCTTTAGCGGGGAGGATGAGCAGTTCTTC. This translates into CASSFSGEDEQFF. Looking up the rest from reference TRBV7-9 and TRBJ2-1 gives the full variable domain: DTGVSQNPRHKITKRGQNVTFRCDPISEHNRLYWYRQTLGQGPEFLTYFQNEAQLEKSRLLSDRFSAERPKGSFSTLEIQRTEQGDSAMYLCASSFSGEDEQFFGPGTRLTVL.

The gene calls are TRBV14 and TRBJ2-1; 7 bases agree with TRBD1. Per germline, CDR1 SGHDN and CDR2 FVKESK. The V segment lost 2 bases and the J segment 5 bases; nucleotides outside the gene matches: 15. There are 18 residues in the CDR3. CDR3 sequence: CASSQLDSRGTLDNEQFF. Here the CDR3 DNA reads TGTGCCAGCAGCCAATTAGATTCCAGGGGGACCCTCGACAATGAGCAGTTCTTC.

This chain uses TRBV7-9 with TRBJ2-1, with 13 nucleotides matching TRBD2. Per germline, CDR1 SEHNR and CDR2 FQNEAQ (reference sequence). The V segment lost 0 bases and the J segment 6 bases; nucleotides outside the gene matches: 5. The CDR3 totals 17 residues. This chain's CDR3 is CASSLATTSGGPNEQFF. In DNA, the CDR3 is TGTGCCAGCAGCTTAGCTACGACTAGCGGGGGGCCCAATGAGCAGTTCTTC.

The chain employs TRBV19 and TRBJ1-5; D is unclear. CDR3 length: 16 residues. Germline V gene data show CDR1 as LNHDA and CDR2 as SQIVND (reference sequence). Trimming removed 2 bases from V and 4 bases from J, with 15 bases in between. CDR3 sequence: CASSIPPSPENQPQHF. CDR3 coding DNA: TGTGCCAGTAGTATACCGCCATCCCCAGAAAATCAGCCCCAGCATTTT. Full variable domain (outside the CDR3, taken from reference TRBV19 and TRBJ1-5): DGGITQSPKYLFRKEGQNVTLSCEQNLNHDAMYWYRQDPGQGLRLIYYSQIVNDFQKGDIAEGYSVSREKKESFPLTVTSAQKNPTAFYLCASSIPPSPENQPQHFGDGTRLSIL.

The rearrangement joins TRBV5-1 to TRBJ2-3, with D possibly being TRBD1 (5 bases). V lost 0 bases and J 6 bases, leaving 14 bases between the germline ends. The CDR3 is made up of 15 amino acids. Germline CDR1 and CDR2: SGHRS and YFSETQ. Here the CDR3 reads CASSLEEPGWDTQYF. In DNA form, the CDR3 reads TGCGCCAGCAGCTTGGAGGAGCCAGGGTGGGATACGCAGTATTTT.

The chain recombines TRBV7-9 with TRBJ1-1; possible D gene TRBD1, 5 bases. Germline V CDR1 and CDR2: SEHNR, FQNEAQ (reference sequence). Deletions cut 1 base from V and 4 bases from J, with 13 bases between. The CDR3 is made up of 15 amino acids. In nucleotides, the CDR3 is TGTGCCAGCAGCTTAGTTGGGGGAGGACCCACTGAAGCTTTCTTT. Encoded protein: CASSLVGGGPTEAFF.

This chain joins TRBV19 and TRBJ1-1; TRBD1 aligns across 7 bases. This CDR3 spans 12 amino acids. CDR1 LNHDA and CDR2 SQIVND come from the germline V gene (reference sequence). The V gene end was trimmed by 10 bases and the J gene end by 1 base; junction bases not matched to a gene: 3. CDR3 bases: TGTGCCACCGACAGGGAGAACACTGAAGCTTTCTTT. The encoded protein is CATDRENTEAFF.

The chain has TRBV4-1 and TRBJ2-5; 14 bases match TRBD2. This CDR3 comprises 16 residues. The J segment lost 3 bases and the V segment lost 3 bases, leaving 3 bases of the junction unmatched. CDR1 is MGHRA, CDR2 YSYEKL, per germline. The CDR3 protein is CASSQPGLAGEETQYF. CDR3 bases: TGCGCCAGCAGCCAGCCGGGACTAGCGGGGGAAGAGACCCAGTACTTC.

V and J are TRBV4-3 and TRBJ2-2, with 9 bases lining up with TRBD2. This CDR3 contains 20 residues. V lost 0 bases to trimming and J lost 3 bases; unmatched junction nucleotides: 14. Germline V gene sequence: CDR1 LGHNA, CDR2 YSLEER. In DNA, the CDR3 is TGCGCCAGCAGCCAAGAATCCAGACTGTGGGTAGCGGGGGACACCGGGGAGCTGTTTTTT. Translating gives CASSQESRLWVAGDTGELFF.

This clone occurred once. The chain couples TRBV4-1 to TRBJ1-1; maybe TRBD1 (6 bases). CDR3 length: 14 amino acids. Germline CDR1 and CDR2: MGHRA and YSYEKL. The ends were cut back, 4 bases at V and 11 bases at J, with 20 bases in the middle. The CDR3 region is CASSPNWDMPWAFF. The DNA of the CDR3 is TGCGCCAGCAGCCCGAATTGGGACATGCCTTGGGCTTTCTTT.

The chain couples TRBV5-6 to TRBJ1-6; no clear D gene. V was trimmed by 1 base and J by 7 bases, leaving 9 bases between them. Germline V gene lookup returns CDR1 SGHDT and CDR2 YYEEEE. The CDR3 length is 14 residues. CDR3 residues: CASSLMESNSPLHF. CDR3 DNA: TGTGCCAGCAGCTTGATGGAGTCCAATTCACCCCTCCACTTT.

This clone occurred a few times. This chain connects TRBV19 to TRBJ2-2, with D possibly being TRBD1 (6 bases). The V gene's germline CDR1 is LNHDA and CDR2 SQIVND (reference sequence). V was pared by 5 bases and J by 7 bases, with 14 bases between. The CDR3 has 14 amino acids. This CDR3 is CASSELEGVGELFF. The CDR3 DNA sequence: TGTGCCAGTAGTGAGTTAGAGGGGGTCGGGGAGCTGTTTTTT.

CDR3 amino acids: CASSVVSGGAGEQFF. DNA for the CDR3: TGTGCCAGCAGCGTAGTAAGCGGGGGGGCCGGGGAGCAGTTCTTC. The V call is TRBV9, the J call TRBJ2-1, with TRBD2 matching over 10 bases. Unmatched junction bases numbered 7, after V lost 0 bases and J lost 10 bases. Germline CDR1 and CDR2: SGDLS and YYNGEE. The CDR3 length is 15 residues.

This sequence joins TRBV14 and TRBJ2-5; TRBD2 agrees at 8 bases. CDR1 and CDR2 from the germline V gene are SGHDN and FVKESK. The CDR3 is 16 residues long. Germline trimming cut 4 bases from V and 0 bases from J; bases unmatched to any gene: 7. The CDR3 sequence: CASSPRASGYQETQYF. The CDR3 DNA reads TGTGCCAGCAGCCCCCGGGCTAGCGGGTACCAAGAGACCCAGTACTTC.

The chain couples TRBV23-1 to TRBJ2-1; 15 bases line up with TRBD2. TRBV23-1 is filed as an ORF, its function uncertain. Germline trimming cut 0 bases from V and 6 bases from J; bases unmatched to any gene: 6. CDR3 length: 18 residues. The DNA for the CDR3 is TGCGCCAGCAGTCAATCCCCGGGACTAGCGGGGGGAGGCAATGAGCAGTTCTTC. It encodes CASSQSPGLAGGGNEQFF.